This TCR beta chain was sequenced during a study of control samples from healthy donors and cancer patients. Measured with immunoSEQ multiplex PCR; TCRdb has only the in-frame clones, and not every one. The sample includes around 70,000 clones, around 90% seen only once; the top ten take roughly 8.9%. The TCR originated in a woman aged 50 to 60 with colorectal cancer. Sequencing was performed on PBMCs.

CDR3 sequence (DNA): TGTGCCAGCAGGAACCTCCGGGGACAGGGGGCTCCCCATTACAATGAGCAGTTCTTC. It translates to CASRNLRGQGAPHYNEQFF. The rearrangement joins TRBV28 to TRBJ2-1; 12 nucleotides line up with TRBD1. Germline CDR1 is MDHEN and CDR2 is SYDVKM. Losses at the gene ends were 6 bases for V and 4 bases for J; bases not matched to a gene: 16. This CDR3 is 19 amino acids long.